This T cell receptor beta chain derives from a study of monozygotic twins with inflammatory bowel disease. Overall study findings and caveats: Other individuals had fewer clonotypes in common with IBD patients than with healthy twins, especially with disease activity. Researchers reported no repertoire similarity difference between concordant and discordant twins, possibly from limited power.

Roughly 3,500 ng of total RNA went into each TCR library. Using the 5' RACE reads, TCRdb records one entry per CDR3 protein without DNA. This repertoire includes some 330,000 distinct CDR3 sequences. The CDR3 is 17 residues long. Germline V lookup: CDR1 SGHVS, CDR2 FQNEAQ. Staff drew an approximately 2.5 ml blood sample from each donor. With respect to this clonotype: The antigen remains undetermined.

J is TRBJ1-6 and V is TRBV7-8; the D call from TCRdb, TRBD1, cannot be confirmed without DNA. The clonotype was recovered from a human donor with ulcerative colitis or Crohn's disease, or a healthy co-twin of an affected twin (not recorded which). Sequenced: blood. CDR3 protein: CASSYGTTRLYNSPLHF.